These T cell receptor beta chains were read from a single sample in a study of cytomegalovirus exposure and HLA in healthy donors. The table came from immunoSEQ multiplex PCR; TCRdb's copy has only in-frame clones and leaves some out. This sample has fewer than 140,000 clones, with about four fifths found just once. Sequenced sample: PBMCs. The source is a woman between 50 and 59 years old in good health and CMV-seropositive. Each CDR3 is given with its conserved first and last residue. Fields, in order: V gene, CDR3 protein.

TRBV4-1	CASSQVGAGRQPQHF
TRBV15	CATSRISDGYTF
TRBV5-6	CASSLTPQETQYF
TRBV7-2	CASSLVGTSGVGTQYF
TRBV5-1	CASSLRIGQGQGMSGYTF
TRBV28	CASRLTGLPYEQYF
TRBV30	CAWNSAAVGEQFF
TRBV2	CASRFGLSNTEAFF
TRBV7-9	CASSLLWNTEAFF
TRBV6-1	CASSTTGYTYNEQFF
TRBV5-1	CASSLGPQGQETQYF
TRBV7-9	CASNKWGQGSGNTIYF
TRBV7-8	CASSSRTVYGYTF
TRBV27	CASSYRRGSGEKLFF
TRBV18	CASSYDRSSPLHF
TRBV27	CASSWTGTGLSYEQYF
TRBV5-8	CASSLAGTGVSEQYF
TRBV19	CASSTGGMSGANVLTF
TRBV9	CASSVEGHLNYGYTF
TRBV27	CASSTLQGANQPQHF
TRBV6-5	CASRPGLFTDTQYF
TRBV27	CASSSPGQAAYGYTF
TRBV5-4	CASRPDSPANYGYTF
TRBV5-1	CASSSAGTSSYNEQFF
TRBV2	CASSETVSEAFF
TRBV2	CASAGRNQPQHF
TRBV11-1	CASSLILDTEAFF
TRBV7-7	CASSLSGNTEAFF
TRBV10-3	CAISEQGDSYEQYF
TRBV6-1	CASSDTGYNEQYF
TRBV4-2	CASSQDGTSGTQYF
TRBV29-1	CSGDREGNEQFF
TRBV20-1	CSARVSTGMYF
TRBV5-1	CASSLVVGDTEAFF
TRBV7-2	CASSFYLAGPYEQYF
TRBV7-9	CASSSGPNQPQHF
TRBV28	CASSLSDRGGSGANVLTF
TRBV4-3	CASSQDRVQQDEQYF
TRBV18	CASSPPASGKETQYF
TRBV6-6	CASSYLETGNSPLHF
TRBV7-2	CASSLGGGTVYGYTF
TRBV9	CASSIRTGSGNTIYF
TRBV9	CASSASTGYTREKLFF
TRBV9	CASSVGPGQGYEQYF
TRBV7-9	CSSSPGQTLHQYF
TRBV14	CASSREGGTIYNEQFF
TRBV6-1	CASSTTRGLQETQYF
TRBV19	CASSPHPDRVDGYTF
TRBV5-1	CASSLDWASGWTGELFF
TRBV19	CASSPTGSSTEAFF
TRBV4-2	CASSQDRQGRDEKLFF
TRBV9	CASSVAKGWSGFNEQFF
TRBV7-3	CASSSLAGGPYEQYF
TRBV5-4	CASSPQRETSETQYF
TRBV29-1	CSVEIGTVYGYTF
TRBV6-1	CASSYRRESYEQYF
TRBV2	CASSEYGAPNTEAFF